This section outlines one TCR beta chain sequence together with its context. The sample belongs to a study of blood T cell repertoires in COVID-19. V lost 7 bases, J lost 4 bases, and 11 bases lay in between. This CDR3 spans 13 amino acids. CDR1 and CDR2 from the germline V gene are LNHDA and SQIVND (reference sequence). This table comes from immunoSEQ multiplex PCR, and its TCRdb copy is limited to in-frame clones, with some not included. The data hold roughly 670,000 clones, with about 87% observed a single time. The sequence was obtained from a woman under 30 with acute or convalescent COVID-19. The genes are TRBV19 and TRBJ1-3, with D tentatively TRBD1 (6 bases). The specimen was peripheral blood. The CDR3 region is CASTRGRGNTIYF. CDR3 nucleotides: TGTGCCAGTACCAGGGGAAGGGGAAACACCATATATTTT.